This TCR beta chain was observed in a study of CD8+ T cells in alopecia areata. Study summary: Affected scalp percentage set treated patients' severity scores.

Findings and limits, study-wide: Since there was just one nonresponder, nobody can yet say how baseline CD8+ expansion ties to response. Scalp samples also yield sequences from resident alphabeta T cells of normal skin.

RNA was isolated and reverse transcribed to cDNA, the sequencing template. Generated by immunoSEQ multiplex PCR, the TCRdb table keeps only in-frame clones and is missing some. The sample holds a few hundred thousand clones; more than 30% are singletons and the top ten take under 0.55%. As regards this clone: Its antigen is as yet unknown.

Trimming shortened V by 3 bases and J by 4 bases, and 12 bases separated the two germline ends. CDR1 SNHLY and CDR2 FYNNEI come from the germline V gene. This CDR3 has 14 residues. Treatment described: oral pan-JAK inhibitor, 5-10 mg twice daily. Researchers picked out CD4+ and CD8+ T cells from PBMCs by sorting. V is TRBV2 and J is TRBJ1-2, with D tentatively TRBD1 (6 bases). Specimen: CD4+ T cells sorted from blood, collected between weeks 30 and 35, from a patient treated with tofacitinib. This clonotype was obtained from a human donor with alopecia areata. Written as DNA, the CDR3 is TGTGCCAGCAGTGACTTAATACAGGGCTATGGCTACACCTTC. Protein sequence: CASSDLIQGYGYTF.